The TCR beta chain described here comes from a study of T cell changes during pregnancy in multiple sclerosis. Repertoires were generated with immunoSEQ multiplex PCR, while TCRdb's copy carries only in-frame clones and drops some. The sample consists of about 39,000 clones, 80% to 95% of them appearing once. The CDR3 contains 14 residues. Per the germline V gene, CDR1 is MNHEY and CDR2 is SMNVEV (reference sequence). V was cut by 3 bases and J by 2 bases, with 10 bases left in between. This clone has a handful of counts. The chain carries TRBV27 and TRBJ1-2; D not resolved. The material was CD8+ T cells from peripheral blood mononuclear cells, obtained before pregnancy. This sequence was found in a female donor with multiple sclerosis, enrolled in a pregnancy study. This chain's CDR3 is CASSLTEGNYGYTF. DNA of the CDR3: TGTGCCAGCAGTTTGACCGAGGGAAACTATGGCTACACCTTC.